These 25 T cell receptor beta chains were sequenced from one sample in a study of cytomegalovirus exposure and HLA in healthy donors. Vbeta (60) and Jbeta (13) primers were used in the PCR. The repertoire was sequenced with immunoSEQ multiplex PCR; TCRdb's copy has only in-frame clones and lacks some. The sample lists over 200,000 clones, approximately 80% occurring once. The specimen sequenced was PBMCs. The receptors stem from a woman aged 35 to 49 in good health and CMV-seronegative.

The chain uses TRBV7-2 and TRBJ2-5; 15 positions match TRBD2. The CDR3 consists of 18 residues. Germline CDR1 reads SGHTA; CDR2 reads FQGNSA. V trimming: 5 bases; J trimming: 5 bases; junction bases outside the gene matches: 12. The CDR3, as DNA: TGTGCCAGCAGCCTCCGGACTAGCGGGGGGGCCAGTGGGGAGACCCAGTACTTC. Translated, it gives CASSLRTSGGASGETQYF.

CDR3 protein: CASSTHRGRSKSEAFF. CDR3 bases: TGTGCCAGTAGTACCCACAGGGGACGGAGTAAGAGTGAAGCTTTCTTT. The chain carries TRBV19 and TRBJ1-1; 7 positions agree with TRBD1. The trim removed 4 bases at V and 7 bases at J, leaving 15 bases unmatched. This CDR3 has 16 residues. Germline CDR1 LNHDA, CDR2 SQIVND (reference sequence).

This chain links TRBV7-2 with TRBJ1-2; D call uncertain. V lost 5 bases, J lost 14 bases, and 15 bases lay in between. The germline V gene encodes CDR1 SGHTA and CDR2 FQGNSA. This CDR3 is built from 11 residues. The CDR3 protein is CASSPPTGLTF. CDR3 bases: TGTGCCAGCAGCCCCCCGACTGGTCTAACCTTC. Using reference TRBV7-2 and TRBJ1-2 for the parts outside the CDR3, the full variable domain is GAGVSQSPSNKVTEKGKDVELRCDPISGHTALYWYRQSLGQGLEFLIYFQGNSAPDKSGLPSDRFSAERTGGSVSTLTIQRTQQEDSAVYLCASSPPTGLTFGSGTRLTVV.

This chain links TRBV7-2 with TRBJ2-1, with TRBD2 matching over 9 bases. Per germline, CDR1 SGHTA and CDR2 FQGNSA. The CDR3 extends over 15 amino acids. Trimming took 3 bases from V and 6 from J; bases not matched to a gene: 6. The CDR3 reads CASSFGGGALNEQFF. The CDR3 DNA reads TGTGCCAGCAGCTTCGGCGGGGGGGCTCTCAATGAGCAGTTCTTC.

The gene calls are TRBV18 and TRBJ1-1; tentative D call: TRBD1 (6 bases). Trimming removed 1 base at V and 2 bases at J, with 11 bases between. This CDR3 is built from 15 residues. CDR1 is KGHSH, CDR2 LQKENI, per germline. The CDR3 coding sequence is TGTGCCAGCTCACCACTAGCAGGGGCAAACACTGAAGCTTTCTTT. Translating it yields CASSPLAGANTEAFF.

This clone was found a few times. V is TRBV7-9 and J is TRBJ2-7; D is uncertain. In germline, CDR1 is SEHNR, CDR2 FQNEAQ (reference sequence). Trimming left V 5 bases short and J 3 bases short, with 11 bases between. CDR3 size: 13 residues. The chain's CDR3 is CASSPLESYEQYF. CDR3 DNA: TGTGCCAGCAGCCCCCTTGAGAGCTACGAGCAGTACTTC. Full variable domain (outside the CDR3, taken from reference TRBV7-9 and TRBJ2-7): DTGVSQNPRHKITKRGQNVTFRCDPISEHNRLYWYRQTLGQGPEFLTYFQNEAQLEKSRLLSDRFSAERPKGSFSTLEIQRTEQGDSAMYLCASSPLESYEQYFGPGTRLTVT.

The V and J genes are TRBV28 and TRBJ1-1, with 7 bases fitting TRBD1. The V segment lost 6 bases and the J segment 4 bases; nucleotides outside the gene matches: 14. Germline CDR1 is MDHEN and CDR2 is SYDVKM. The CDR3 extends over 16 amino acids. The chain's CDR3 is CASSDPGRQGGTEAFF. The DNA of the CDR3 is TGTGCCAGCAGCGATCCGGGAAGACAGGGAGGCACTGAAGCTTTCTTT.

The rearrangement joins TRBV7-8 to TRBJ2-7; 7 bases match TRBD1. Unmatched junction bases numbered 7, after V lost 1 base and J lost 4 bases. Germline V gives CDR1 SGHVS, CDR2 FQNEAQ. The CDR3 runs to 15 residues. Here the CDR3 reads CASSLVGRGNYEQYF. The CDR3 DNA sequence: TGTGCCAGCAGCTTAGTTGGCAGGGGGAATTACGAGCAGTACTTC.

The chain is built from TRBV29-1 and TRBJ2-1, with TRBD2 matching over 9 bases. There are 14 residues in the CDR3. Germline lookup yields CDR1 SQVTM and CDR2 ANQGSEA. V dropped 6 bases and J dropped 10; count of bases not matched to a gene: 13. Here the CDR3 DNA reads TGCAGCGTCGCCGGGACTAGCAGCCAAGGGGAGCAGTTCTTC. Its translation is CSVAGTSSQGEQFF.

This chain links TRBV9 with TRBJ2-7; TRBD2 matches at 7 bases. V gave up 3 bases and J gave up 6 bases; unmatched junction bases: 9. CDR1 is SGDLS and CDR2 is YYNGEE in the germline V gene. This CDR3 spans 14 amino acids. In DNA, the CDR3 is TGTGCCAGCAGCGCTTTTATGTGGGGGGGCGAGCAGTACTTC. Its protein product is CASSAFMWGGEQYF.

This clone was found once. The V gene is TRBV19, the J gene TRBJ1-3; TRBD1 aligns across 7 bases. CDR3 length: 15 amino acids. Unmatched junction bases numbered 8, after V lost 6 bases and J lost 3 bases. Germline loops: CDR1 LNHDA, CDR2 SQIVND (reference sequence). For the CDR3, the DNA is TGTGCCAGTAGGGCTGCGGGACAGTTTGGAAACACCATATATTTT. Protein product: CASRAAGQFGNTIYF.

The chain employs TRBV7-3 and TRBJ2-1; D remains unclear. Germline assignment: CDR1 SGHTA and CDR2 FQGTGA. The CDR3 covers 13 residues. The ends were cut back, 0 bases at V and 6 bases at J, with 6 bases in the middle. CDR3 loop: CASSLTGVNEQFF. CDR3 nucleotide sequence: TGTGCCAGCAGCTTAACGGGCGTCAATGAGCAGTTCTTC.

The CDR3 DNA follows: TGTGCCAGCAGTCCCCCCCCTAATGAGCAGTACTTC. Its protein is CASSPPPNEQYF. The rearrangement links TRBV6-5 to TRBJ2-7; D is ambiguous. The CDR3 totals 12 residues. The V gene lost 5 bases and the J gene lost 7 bases, with 12 bases spanning the gap. The V gene's germline CDR1 is MNHEY and CDR2 SVGAGI.

The CDR3 is CASSLARGGELFF. As DNA, the CDR3 is TGTGCCAGCAGCTTGGCCAGGGGCGGGGAGCTGTTTTTT. The J gene is TRBJ2-2, the V gene TRBV5-6; TRBD1 might be the D (6 bases). Trimming removed 0 bases at V and 7 bases at J, with 7 bases between. The CDR3 runs 13 residues. From germline, CDR1 is SGHDT and CDR2 YYEEEE.

The genes are TRBV9 and TRBJ2-2; 10 positions match TRBD2. This CDR3 contains 15 residues. Germline-derived CDR1 and CDR2 are SGDLS and YYNGEE. Trimming at V came to 2 bases and at J to 4 bases, leaving 2 bases not matched to a gene. The CDR3 sequence is CASSVSGGRTGELFF. The CDR3 DNA reads TGTGCCAGCAGCGTTAGCGGGGGGCGCACCGGGGAGCTGTTTTTT.

The genes are TRBV6-1 and TRBJ1-5; TRBD1 aligns across 7 bases. Losses at the gene ends were 2 bases for V and 5 bases for J; bases not matched to a gene: 12. There are 17 residues in the CDR3. Germline V gives CDR1 MNHNS, CDR2 SASEGT. In DNA form, the CDR3 reads TGTGCCAGCAGTGAACTCTCCGGGACAGAAGTCTATCAGCCCCAGCATTTT. Protein sequence: CASSELSGTEVYQPQHF.

This clone was recorded only once. The rearrangement links TRBV15 to TRBJ2-1; 11 nucleotides match TRBD2. The CDR3 covers 16 residues. V shed 3 bases, J shed 8 bases, and the junction held 9 bases outside the gene matches. CDR1 and CDR2 (germline): LNHNV, YYDKDF (reference sequence). The CDR3 sequence: CATSRGTSGGIDEQFF. DNA of the CDR3: TGTGCCACCAGCAGGGGAACTAGCGGGGGAATCGATGAGCAGTTCTTC.

The V call is TRBV6-5, the J call TRBJ1-2, with D unresolved. This CDR3 contains 14 residues. CDR1 and CDR2 (germline): MNHEY, SVGAGI. The V and J ends lost 2 bases and 7 bases respectively, with 14 bases between them. As DNA, the CDR3 is TGTGCCAGCAGTTACGAGTACCGGGGTAGTGGCTACACCTTC. It specifies CASSYEYRGSGYTF.

This clone was seen a few times. The rearrangement links TRBV7-9 to TRBJ1-2, with D possibly TRBD1 on 5 matching bases. The germline V gene has CDR1 SEHNR and CDR2 FQNEAQ (reference sequence). The CDR3 is made up of 15 amino acids. The V end was cut by 0 bases, the J end by 8 bases, with 16 bases between. The DNA of the CDR3 is TGTGCCAGCAGCTTAGCGCATCAGGGAGGGAGAGGCTACACCTTC. Residues: CASSLAHQGGRGYTF.

The chain combines TRBV10-3 with TRBJ2-7, with D perhaps matching TRBD1 (5 bases). Looked up from germline, CDR1 is ENHRY and CDR2 is SYGVKD. The ends were cut back, 7 bases at V and 2 bases at J, with 12 bases in the middle. The CDR3 sequence is 13 residues long. The CDR3 reads CAIKTDSAYEQYF. The DNA of the CDR3 is TGTGCCATCAAAACAGACAGCGCCTACGAGCAGTACTTC.

V usage is TRBV19 and J usage is TRBJ2-7; 14 positions agree with TRBD2. The CDR3 has 15 amino acids. Germline V CDR1 and CDR2: LNHDA, SQIVND (reference sequence). V was clipped by 8 bases and J by 2 bases; unmatched bases: 5. This chain's CDR3 is CASSGTSGGTYEQYF. The CDR3 region has the DNA TGTGCCAGTTCCGGGACTAGCGGGGGCACCTACGAGCAGTACTTC.

On this clone itself: A read error may produce the germline difference seen at one junction end. This chain connects TRBV7-7 to TRBJ2-5; 9 bases align to TRBD2. From germline, CDR1 is SSHAT and CDR2 FNYEAQ (reference sequence). CDR3 size: 17 residues. This CDR3 reads CASSLQAGGTRGETQYF. CDR3 DNA: TGTGCTAGCAGCTTACAAGCGGGGGGTACGCGAGGAGAGACCCAGTACTTC. Full variable domain (missing parts from reference TRBV7-7 and TRBJ2-5): GAGVSQSPRYKVTKRGQDVTLRCDPISSHATLYWYQQALGQGPEFLTYFNYEAQPDKSGLPSDRFSAERPEGSISTLTIQRTEQRDSAMYRCASSLQAGGTRGETQYFGPGTRLLVL.

The CDR3 sequence is CAWTVQGVANYGYTF. The CDR3, as DNA: TGTGCCTGGACCGTACAGGGGGTTGCTAACTATGGCTACACCTTC. The V call is TRBV30, the J call TRBJ1-2, with 8 nucleotides matching TRBD1. The germline V gene has CDR1 GTSNPN and CDR2 SVGIG (reference sequence). The trim removed 4 bases at V and 0 bases at J, leaving 7 bases unmatched. CDR3 length equals 15 residues.

This clone was seen once. The rearrangement joins TRBV7-9 to TRBJ1-1, with D possibly matching TRBD1 (6 bases). With 2 bases removed from V and 3 bases from J, the gap between germline ends came to 16 bases. The CDR3 consists of 16 residues. CDR1 SEHNR and CDR2 FQNEAQ come from the germline V gene (reference sequence). This CDR3 reads CASSLRGRGKYTEAFF. CDR3 in DNA: TGTGCCAGCAGCTTACGGGGCAGGGGAAAATACACTGAAGCTTTCTTT. The whole variable domain, filled in from reference TRBV7-9 and TRBJ1-1, reads DTGVSQNPRHKITKRGQNVTFRCDPISEHNRLYWYRQTLGQGPEFLTYFQNEAQLEKSRLLSDRFSAERPKGSFSTLEIQRTEQGDSAMYLCASSLRGRGKYTEAFFGQGTRLTVV.

The V gene is TRBV30, the J gene TRBJ1-2; 7 positions match TRBD1. The CDR3 is 18 residues long. Germline V gives CDR1 GTSNPN, CDR2 SVGIG (reference sequence). With 1 base clipped from V and 1 base from J, the junction kept 15 bases outside the gene matches. The CDR3 nucleotides read TGTGCCTGGAGTGCCAGGGGATGGACAGGTCGAAATAACTATGGCTACACCTTC. Translation gives CAWSARGWTGRNNYGYTF.